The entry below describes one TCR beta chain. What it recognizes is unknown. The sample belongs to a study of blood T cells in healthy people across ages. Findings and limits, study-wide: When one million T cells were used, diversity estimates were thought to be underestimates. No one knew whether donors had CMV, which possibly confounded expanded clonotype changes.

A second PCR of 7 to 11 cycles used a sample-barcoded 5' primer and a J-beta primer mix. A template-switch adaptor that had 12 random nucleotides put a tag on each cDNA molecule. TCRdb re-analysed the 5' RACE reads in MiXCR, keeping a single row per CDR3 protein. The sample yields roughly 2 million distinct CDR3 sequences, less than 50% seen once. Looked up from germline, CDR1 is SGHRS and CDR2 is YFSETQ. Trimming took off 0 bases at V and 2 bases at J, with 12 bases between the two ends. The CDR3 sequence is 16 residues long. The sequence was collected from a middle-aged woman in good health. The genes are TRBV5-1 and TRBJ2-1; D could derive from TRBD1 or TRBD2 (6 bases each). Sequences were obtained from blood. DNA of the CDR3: TGCGCCAGCAGCTTGGTTGTGGGGGGCACCTACAATGAGCAGTTCTTC. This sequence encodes CASSLVVGGTYNEQFF. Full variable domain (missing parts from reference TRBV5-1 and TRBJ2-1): KAGVTQTPRYLIKTRGQQVTLSCSPISGHRSVSWYQQTPGQGLQFLFEYFSETQRNKGNFPGRFSGRQFSNSRSEMNVSTLELGDSALYLCASSLVVGGTYNEQFFGPGTRLTVL.